The T cell receptor (beta chain) under discussion was sequenced for a study of blood T cell repertoires in COVID-19. In the study overall: PBMCs, B-cell-depleted T cells, or T cells were the source of the cDNA or gDNA that made up the material.

V gave up 4 bases and J gave up 6 bases; unmatched junction bases: 5. The CDR3 is 14 residues long. Germline CDR1 reads SNHLY; CDR2 reads FYNNEI. Sequencing was performed with immunoSEQ multiplex PCR; in TCRdb, only in-frame clones are kept and a portion is missing. The data show approximately 180,000 clones, about 91% seen once. The genes are TRBV2 and TRBJ2-2, with 7 bases identical to TRBD2. The receptor's source is a woman in her thirties or forties with acute COVID-19. The specimen was PBMCs or T cells enriched from blood (not recorded which). Here the CDR3 DNA reads TGTGCCAGCAGTGGCGGGAGTCAGGCCGGGGAGCTGTTTTTT. Translated: CASSGGSQAGELFF. The complete variable domain, with remaining parts taken from reference TRBV2 and TRBJ2-2, reads EPEVTQTPSHQVTQMGQEVILRCVPISNHLYFYWYRQILGQKVEFLVSFYNNEISEKSEIFDDQFSVERPDGSNFTLKIRSTKLEDSAMYFCASSGGSQAGELFFGEGSRLTVL.